Presented here are 23 T cell receptor beta chains from one specimen sequenced in a study of cytomegalovirus exposure and HLA in healthy donors. PCR primers comprised 60 Vbeta and 13 Jbeta primers. Sequencing used immunoSEQ multiplex PCR; TCRdb keeps in-frame clones, though not all of them. This sample has 70,000 to 80,000 clones, with around 80% found just once. The sequenced material came from PBMCs. The receptors originated from a man aged 18 to 29 in good health and CMV-seronegative.

The chain joins TRBV4-3 to TRBJ2-5, with D tentatively TRBD2 (7 bases). Germline CDR1 is LGHNA and CDR2 is YSLEER. The CDR3 is 15 amino acids. V gave up 0 bases and J gave up 4 bases, with 12 bases separating them. The CDR3 loop reads CASSQERGARETQYF. The CDR3 DNA sequence: TGCGCCAGCAGCCAAGAACGGGGGGCGAGAGAGACCCAGTACTTC.

V and J are TRBV29-1 and TRBJ2-7; a weak D match, TRBD2 (6 bases). This CDR3 is built from 13 residues. CDR1 SQVTM and CDR2 ANQGSEA come from the germline V gene. The V and J ends lost 4 bases and 9 bases respectively, with 19 bases between them. The CDR3, as DNA: TGCAGCGTTGTTATCAAGCAGGGACTGCGGCAGTACTTC. Translating gives CSVVIKQGLRQYF.

The chain uses TRBV30 and TRBJ2-7; D not certain. V was cut by 5 bases and J by 1 base, with 6 bases left in between. Per germline, CDR1 GTSNPN and CDR2 SVGIG (reference sequence). The CDR3 loop spans 11 amino acids. The CDR3 DNA sequence: TGTGCCTGGGCGGAGTCCTACGAGCAGTACTTC. This encodes CAWAESYEQYF.

The V call is TRBV7-2, the J call TRBJ1-5, with 9 bases that match TRBD1. The trim removed 5 bases at V and 8 bases at J, leaving 7 bases unmatched. Per the germline V gene, CDR1 is SGHTA and CDR2 is FQGNSA. The CDR3 extends over 14 amino acids. The CDR3 nucleotides are TGTGCCAGCAGCGCAGCACAGGGGGCGAAGCCCCAGCATTTT. Amino acid sequence: CASSAAQGAKPQHF.

The chain carries TRBV29-1 and TRBJ2-3; D unclear. V was shortened by 4 bases and J by 1 base, with 9 bases between the two germline ends. This CDR3 is 13 amino acids long. Germline assignment: CDR1 SQVTM and CDR2 ANQGSEA. This CDR3 reads CSVVVGRTDTQYF. CDR3 coding DNA: TGCAGCGTTGTGGTTGGCCGCACAGATACGCAGTATTTT.

The V call is TRBV19, the J call TRBJ2-7, with 8 bases that match TRBD1. Germline lookup yields CDR1 LNHDA and CDR2 SQIVND (reference sequence). J was trimmed by 0 bases and V by 4 bases; bases with no gene match: 8. This CDR3 has 16 residues. CDR3 in DNA: TGTGCCAGTAGTAGGAAGACAGGGGCCCTCTCCTACGAGCAGTACTTC. Protein: CASSRKTGALSYEQYF.

The chain couples TRBV6-1 to TRBJ2-5; maybe TRBD1 (5 bases). Matching the DNA end better, TRBJ2-7 makes the J call doubtful. This CDR3 spans 11 amino acids. Germline CDR1 and CDR2: MNHNS and SASEGT. CDR3 sequence: CASSRATEQYF. In nucleotides, the CDR3 is TGTGCCAGCAGCAGGGCTACCGAGCAGTACTTC.

This clone was detected a few times. This chain joins TRBV7-2 and TRBJ2-5, with 9 bases that match TRBD1. Germline lookup yields CDR1 SGHTA and CDR2 FQGNSA. V shed 5 bases, J shed 5 bases, and the junction held 6 bases outside the gene matches. The CDR3 is made up of 14 amino acids. CDR3 residues: CASSTGTGYETQYF. As DNA, the CDR3 is TGTGCCAGCAGCACCGGGACAGGGTACGAGACCCAGTACTTC.

This clone has just a few counts. The chain recombines TRBV11-2 with TRBJ2-6; the D is unclear. The CDR3 contains 18 residues. Germline assignment: CDR1 SGHAT and CDR2 FQNNGV. Trimming shortened V by 3 bases and J by 0 bases, and 15 bases separated the two germline ends. CDR3 DNA: TGTGCCAGCAGCTTCGGCCAGGCGTCCTTCTCTGGGGCCAACGTCCTGACTTTC. Translating it yields CASSFGQASFSGANVLTF.

The genes are TRBV28 and TRBJ2-7, with TRBD1 identical over 10 bases. The V segment lost 10 bases and the J segment 4 bases; nucleotides outside the gene matches: 4. CDR3 size: 12 residues. Germline V gene data show CDR1 as MDHEN and CDR2 as SYDVKM. The CDR3 DNA is TGTGCCACCCGGGACAGGGGTTACGAGCAGTACTTC. Translating it yields CATRDRGYEQYF.

V is TRBV2 and J is TRBJ1-3; 8 nucleotides agree with TRBD1. CDR3 length equals 15 residues. The germline CDR1 and CDR2 sequences are SNHLY and FYNNEI. With V trimmed by 5 bases and J by 4 bases, 7 bases remained unmatched. The DNA of the CDR3 is TGTGCCAGCAGTAAGGACAGGGCTACCGGAAACACCATATATTTT. Encoded protein: CASSKDRATGNTIYF.

This clone showed up just once. The CDR3 DNA follows: TGTGCCAGCAGCTTGGGGCAGGGGATCTACGAGCAGTACTTC. It specifies CASSLGQGIYEQYF. The chain couples TRBV5-6 to TRBJ2-7; D possibly corresponds to TRBD1 (6 bases). V was cut by 0 bases and J by 3 bases, with 10 bases left in between. Germline lookup yields CDR1 SGHDT and CDR2 YYEEEE. The CDR3 sequence is 14 residues long.

The CDR3 nucleotides are TGTGCCAGCAGCAGACAGGTATCCTACGAGCAGTACTTC. It encodes CASSRQVSYEQYF. The rearrangement links TRBV6-5 to TRBJ2-7; maybe TRBD1 (6 bases). The CDR3 has 13 residues. Trimming removed 6 bases from V and 1 base from J, with 10 bases in between. Germline CDR1 reads MNHEY; CDR2 reads SVGAGI.

V and J are TRBV5-1 and TRBJ2-1; 7 positions match TRBD2. This CDR3 has 16 amino acids. The germline gives CDR1 SGHRS, CDR2 YFSETQ. V lost 4 bases to trimming and J lost 0 bases; unmatched junction nucleotides: 7. Here the CDR3 reads CASSQKRGSSYNEQFF. The CDR3 DNA is TGCGCCAGCAGCCAAAAGCGGGGCAGCTCCTACAATGAGCAGTTCTTC.

The rearrangement joins TRBV2 to TRBJ2-1; no clear D. Trimming took off 7 bases at V and 5 bases at J, with 24 bases between the two ends. There are 17 residues in the CDR3. In germline, CDR1 is SNHLY, CDR2 FYNNEI. The CDR3 loop is CASIRMLGGRLNNEQFF. The CDR3 nucleotides read TGTGCCAGCATTCGAATGCTAGGTGGCAGACTTAACAATGAGCAGTTCTTC.

The V and J genes are TRBV7-3 and TRBJ1-5, with 8 bases fitting TRBD1. The CDR3 runs 15 residues. In germline, CDR1 is SGHTA, CDR2 FQGTGA. J was trimmed by 4 bases and V by 3 bases; bases with no gene match: 5. The CDR3 loop reads CASSFQGARNQPQHF. In DNA, the CDR3 is TGTGCCAGCAGCTTTCAGGGGGCAAGAAATCAGCCCCAGCATTTT.

This chain joins TRBV18 and TRBJ1-5; 7 bases line up with TRBD1. The CDR3 has 14 residues. After removal of 5 bases from V and 3 bases from J, the junction contained 4 bases not matched to a gene. Germline loops: CDR1 KGHSH, CDR2 LQKENI. Here the CDR3 DNA reads TGTGCCAGCTCAGGGGACAGCCTCAATCAGCCCCAGCATTTT. This sequence encodes CASSGDSLNQPQHF.

This clone was seen a single time. The genes are TRBV6-5 and TRBJ1-5, with 7 bases aligning to TRBD1. CDR3 size: 15 residues. V shed 0 bases and J 6 bases; nucleotides not matched to a gene: 5. Germline CDR1 and CDR2: MNHEY and SVGAGI. As DNA, the CDR3 is TGTGCCAGCAGTTACTCCGGGCAGGGGGGTCAGCCCCAGCATTTT. Amino acids: CASSYSGQGGQPQHF.

The chain is built from TRBV19 and TRBJ1-5, with TRBD1 identical over 11 bases. The CDR3 has 14 residues. Germline V gene lookup returns CDR1 LNHDA and CDR2 SQIVND (reference sequence). The V gene end was trimmed by 10 bases and the J gene end by 4 bases; junction bases not matched to a gene: 6. This chain's CDR3 is CAITGTGGNQPQHF. The CDR3, as DNA: TGTGCCATCACCGGGACAGGGGGTAATCAGCCCCAGCATTTT.

DNA of the CDR3: TGTGCCAGCAGCAAAACTAGCGGGGGGACAGATACGCAGTATTTT. It is translated as CASSKTSGGTDTQYF. J is TRBJ2-3 and V is TRBV6-5, with TRBD2 matching 12 bases. The CDR3 extends over 15 amino acids. The V gene's germline CDR1 is MNHEY and CDR2 SVGAGI. Trimming removed 6 bases from V and 3 bases from J; junction bases left unmatched: 4.

The count of this clone is one. The chain links TRBV4-2 to TRBJ1-4; TRBD1 aligns across 7 bases. The CDR3 runs 15 residues. Per germline, CDR1 LGHNA and CDR2 YNFKEQ. Germline trimming cut 0 bases from V and 8 bases from J; bases unmatched to any gene: 6. The CDR3 reads CASSQETGFMEKLFF. For the CDR3, the DNA is TGTGCCAGCAGCCAAGAGACAGGGTTTATGGAAAAACTGTTTTTT.

CDR3 residues: CASSLLAGAFFDTQYF. The CDR3, as DNA: TGTGCCAGCAGCTTACTAGCGGGGGCTTTTTTCGATACGCAGTATTTT. The J gene is TRBJ2-3, the V gene TRBV5-8, with TRBD2 identical over 11 bases. Losses at the gene ends were 2 bases for V and 6 bases for J; bases not matched to a gene: 8. In germline, CDR1 is SGHTS, CDR2 YDEGEE. The CDR3 spans 16 residues.

The CDR3 bases are TGTGCCAGCAGCTTAACTACAGGGAACACTGAAGCTTTCTTT. Translating gives CASSLTTGNTEAFF. This chain connects TRBV7-2 to TRBJ1-1; weak D call: TRBD1 (5 bases). Germline-derived CDR1 and CDR2 are SGHTA and FQGNSA. The V end was cut by 2 bases, the J end by 1 base, with 8 bases between. This CDR3 is 14 amino acids long. The full variable domain, completed using reference TRBV7-2 and TRBJ1-1, is GAGVSQSPSNKVTEKGKDVELRCDPISGHTALYWYRQSLGQGLEFLIYFQGNSAPDKSGLPSDRFSAERTGGSVSTLTIQRTQQEDSAVYLCASSLTTGNTEAFFGQGTRLTVV.